A selection of T cell receptor beta chains follows, all from one sample in a study of blood T cell repertoires in COVID-19. Sequencing used immunoSEQ multiplex PCR; TCRdb keeps in-frame clones, though not all of them. The sample contains about 240,000 clones, roughly 86% of which appear only once. The sequencing input was peripheral blood. Receptor source: a woman in her seventies with active or convalescent COVID-19. CDR3s leave out the opening cysteine and the closing phenylalanine or tryptophan. The order of the fields is J gene, V gene, D gene, CDR3 protein. The D gene is left open where the match is weak.

TRBJ2-2	TRBV11-3	.	ASSFSTGNTGELF
TRBJ2-1	TRBV15	.	ATSSGGSPANEQF
TRBJ2-5	TRBV5-1	TRBD2	ASSSAAGGRQETQY
TRBJ1-2	TRBV6-5	.	ASLSGLYGYT
TRBJ2-1	TRBV9	TRBD2	ASSVVAGGTGEQF
TRBJ1-5	TRBV2	TRBD1	ASSEGTGGLGQPQH
TRBJ1-2	TRBV6-5	TRBD1	ASSWDRGIFGYT
TRBJ1-5	TRBV7-8	.	ASSLKLLSQPQH
TRBJ2-2	TRBV15	.	ATSRDLFTGELF
TRBJ2-2	TRBV6-2/TRBV6-3	.	ASSLETVNTGELF
TRBJ1-4	TRBV4-2	TRBD1	ASSLGQGDEKLF
TRBJ2-7	TRBV19	TRBD2	ASTIRGGSEQY
TRBJ2-5	TRBV7-9	.	ASSLGGQTQY
TRBJ1-6	TRBV6-4	TRBD1	ASTRTGVRSPLH
TRBJ1-5	TRBV2	.	ASSEADRNQPQH
TRBJ2-1	TRBV5-4	TRBD1	ATLRDRGIDNEQF
TRBJ2-3	TRBV4-3	TRBD1	ASSQDVGQGADTQY
TRBJ2-7	TRBV10-1	TRBD1	ASSERTGNYEQY
TRBJ2-1	TRBV27	TRBD1	ASSYTGVLPQSNEQF
TRBJ1-4	TRBV9	.	ASSVWGELNEKLF
TRBJ1-1	TRBV29-1	.	SVEETEAF
TRBJ2-3	TRBV5-1	TRBD2	ASSSSGGADTQY
TRBJ2-1	TRBV15	.	ATSRDGGNEQF
TRBJ1-6	TRBV27	.	ASSWGRQASTPNNSPLH
TRBJ1-2	TRBV5-6	.	ASSSTDLNGYT
TRBJ1-2	TRBV7-2	TRBD1	ASSSTQGGGYGYT
TRBJ1-1	TRBV19	TRBD1	ASSIQGVNTEAF
TRBJ2-5	TRBV24-1	.	ATSRGETQY
TRBJ1-2	TRBV25-1	.	ASSDRGIWDGYT
TRBJ1-3	TRBV19	.	ASTSGGVPKNTIY
TRBJ2-1	TRBV7-3	TRBD2	ASGRLAGGDEQF
TRBJ2-7	TRBV12-3/TRBV12-4	.	ASSQGGSYEQY
TRBJ1-6	TRBV11-2	.	ASSLDGAGGSPLH
TRBJ2-2	TRBV6-4	TRBD2	ASSDYASGVNTGELF
TRBJ2-1	TRBV6-5	TRBD2	ASGGGSSYNEQF
TRBJ1-5	TRBV27	.	ASRGQGYQPQH
TRBJ1-4	TRBV11-2	TRBD1	ASSGQGANEKLF
TRBJ1-5	TRBV18	TRBD1	ASSPGQGGQPQH
TRBJ2-2	TRBV10-3	.	AIGQFQGEDTGELF
TRBJ1-5	TRBV19	.	AGSQGWINQPQH
TRBJ1-1	TRBV5-6	.	ASSSSVRGGTEAF
TRBJ2-1	TRBV24-1	TRBD1	ATSDLTGDRDRNEQF
TRBJ2-1	TRBV11-2	TRBD1	ASILSSGTGGYNEQF